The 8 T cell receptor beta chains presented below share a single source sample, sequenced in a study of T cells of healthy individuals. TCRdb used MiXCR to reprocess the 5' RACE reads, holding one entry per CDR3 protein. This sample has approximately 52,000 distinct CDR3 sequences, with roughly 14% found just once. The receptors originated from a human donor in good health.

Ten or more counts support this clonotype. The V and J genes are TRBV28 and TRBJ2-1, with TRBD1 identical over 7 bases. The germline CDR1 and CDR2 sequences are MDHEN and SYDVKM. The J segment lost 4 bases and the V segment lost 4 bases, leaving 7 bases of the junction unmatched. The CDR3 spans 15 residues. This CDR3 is CASSSPGQMYNEQFF. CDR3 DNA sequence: TGTGCCAGCAGTTCTCCGGGACAGATGTACAATGAGCAGTTCTTC.

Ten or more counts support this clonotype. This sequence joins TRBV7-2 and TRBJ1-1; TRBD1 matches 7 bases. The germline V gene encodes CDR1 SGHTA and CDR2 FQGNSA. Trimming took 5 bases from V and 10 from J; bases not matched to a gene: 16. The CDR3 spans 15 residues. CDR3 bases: TGTGCCAGCAGCCCCCCCATTGAGGGGGCGCAGCGAGCTTTCTTT. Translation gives CASSPPIEGAQRAFF.

The CDR3 region is CASSRRQGGTGELFF. The DNA of the CDR3 is TGTGCCAGCAGTCGACGACAGGGAGGTACCGGGGAGCTGTTTTTT. V usage is TRBV6-2 or TRBV6-3 and J usage is TRBJ2-2; D is possibly TRBD1 (7 bases). CDR3 size: 15 residues. Trimming removed 5 bases from V and 5 bases from J, with 15 bases in between. The germline V gene encodes CDR1 MNHEY and CDR2 SVGEGT.

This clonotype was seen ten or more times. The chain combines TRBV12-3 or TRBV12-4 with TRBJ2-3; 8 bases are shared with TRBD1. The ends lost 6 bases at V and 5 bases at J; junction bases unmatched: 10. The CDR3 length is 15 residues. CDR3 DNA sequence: TGTGCCAGCAGCCGTACTGGACAGGGAGGAGATACGCAGTATTTT. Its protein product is CASSRTGQGGDTQYF.

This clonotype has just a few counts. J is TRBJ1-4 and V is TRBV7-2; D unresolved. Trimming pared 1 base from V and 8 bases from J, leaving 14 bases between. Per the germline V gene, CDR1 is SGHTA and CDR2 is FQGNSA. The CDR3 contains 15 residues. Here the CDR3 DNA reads TGTGCCAGCAGCTTAGTCTCGGCAAGGACCGAAAAACTGTTTTTT. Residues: CASSLVSARTEKLFF.

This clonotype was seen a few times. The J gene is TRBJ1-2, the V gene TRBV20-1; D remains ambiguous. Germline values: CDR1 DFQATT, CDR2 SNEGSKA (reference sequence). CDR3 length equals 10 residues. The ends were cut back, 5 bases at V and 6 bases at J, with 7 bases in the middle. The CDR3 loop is CSAGGDGYTF. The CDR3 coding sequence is TGCAGTGCTGGCGGGGATGGCTACACCTTC.

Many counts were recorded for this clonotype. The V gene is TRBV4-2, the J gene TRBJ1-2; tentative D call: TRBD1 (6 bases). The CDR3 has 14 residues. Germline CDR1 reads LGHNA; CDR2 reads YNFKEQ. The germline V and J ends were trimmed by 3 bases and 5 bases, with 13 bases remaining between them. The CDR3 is CASSQATGDYGYTF. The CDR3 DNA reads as TGTGCCAGCAGCCAGGCGACAGGTGATTATGGCTACACCTTC.

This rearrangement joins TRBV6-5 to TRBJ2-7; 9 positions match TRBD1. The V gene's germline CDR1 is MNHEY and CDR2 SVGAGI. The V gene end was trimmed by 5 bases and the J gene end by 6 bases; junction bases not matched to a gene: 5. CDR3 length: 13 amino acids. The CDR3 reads CASSRGQGGEQYF. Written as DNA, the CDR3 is TGTGCCAGCAGTCGGGGACAGGGCGGCGAGCAGTACTTC.